The clone carrying this T cell receptor beta chain came up a few times. Its target is unknown. The sample comes from a study of shared clonotypes between healthy human individuals. At the level of the study: Three plates were used per donor for CD4 naive, three for CD4 memory, two for CD8 naive and one for CD8 memory.

Assay used: immunoSEQ multiplex PCR; TCRdb lists only in-frame clones, some missing. The profile shows just over 2,000,000 clones, 85% to 95% of them singletons. Naive-designated CD8 cells lacked CD45RO, were positively enriched for CCR7, and omitted terminally differentiated effector memory CD45RA+ cells. The study's findings and limits: Across subsets, estimated richness was generally greater for naive than for memory populations. Sequencing depth was expected to affect clonotype sharing among donors. Sharing across several donors was seen in around 5% of naive CD4 clonotypes.

The germline V gene encodes CDR1 MNHEY and CDR2 SMNVEV (reference sequence). The germline V and J ends were trimmed by 6 bases and 6 bases, with 15 bases remaining between them. The CDR3 has 14 residues. This rearrangement joins TRBV27 to TRBJ1-5; perhaps TRBD1 as D (5 bases). The clonotype comes from a man younger than 35 in good health. What was sequenced was naive CD8+ T cells sorted from blood. CDR3 sequence: CASRVQGDVQPQHF. The CDR3 DNA follows: TGTGCCAGCAGAGTCCAGGGTGACGTTCAGCCCCAGCATTTT.